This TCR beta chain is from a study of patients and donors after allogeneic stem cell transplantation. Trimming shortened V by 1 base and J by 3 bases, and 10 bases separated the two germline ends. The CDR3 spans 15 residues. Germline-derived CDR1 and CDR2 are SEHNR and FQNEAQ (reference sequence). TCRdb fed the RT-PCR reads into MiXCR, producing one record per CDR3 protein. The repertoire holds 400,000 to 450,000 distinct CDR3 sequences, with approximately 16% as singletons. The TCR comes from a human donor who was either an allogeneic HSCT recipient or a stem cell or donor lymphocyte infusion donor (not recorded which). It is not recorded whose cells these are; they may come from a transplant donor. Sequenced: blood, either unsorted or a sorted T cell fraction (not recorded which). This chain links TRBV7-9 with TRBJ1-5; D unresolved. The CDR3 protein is CASSLGETDNQPQHF. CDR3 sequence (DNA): TGTGCCAGCAGCTTAGGTGAGACTGACAATCAGCCCCAGCATTTT.